Below, 23 T cell receptor beta chains from the same sample are listed, as sequenced in a study of shared clonotypes between healthy human individuals (dated by TCRdb to the early 2020s). The library relied on the immunoSEQ multiplex PCR assay. In its TCRdb copy, this immuneACCESS table keeps in-frame sequences only and misses some clones. Where compared with another copy, unresolved V genes explain less than half of these, and the others have no known cause. This sample has about 490,000 clones in its table, and 79% of those were observed once. About an eighth of the sample goes to the ten largest clones. Source material: PBMCs. Receptors were obtained from a woman in her thirties or forties in good health. Some clones in this sample may be carry-over from other donors' samples.

This chain uses TRBV29-1 with TRBJ2-2, with 7 positions matching TRBD1. The CDR3 has 14 residues. CDR1 and CDR2 from the germline V gene are SQVTM and ANQGSEA. Losses at the gene ends were 4 bases for V and 4 bases for J; bases not matched to a gene: 6. The CDR3: CSVVTGQFTGELFF. In nucleotides, the CDR3 is TGCAGCGTTGTCACGGGACAGTTCACCGGGGAGCTGTTTTTT.

The J gene is TRBJ2-3, the V gene TRBV19; 12 bases match TRBD2. The J segment lost 3 bases and the V segment lost 3 bases, leaving 1 base of the junction unmatched. This CDR3 has 15 amino acids. Germline values: CDR1 LNHDA, CDR2 SQIVND (reference sequence). DNA of the CDR3: TGTGCCAGTAGTATCCTAGCGGGAGGGACAGATACGCAGTATTTT. This sequence encodes CASSILAGGTDTQYF.

V gene TRBV5-1 combines with J gene TRBJ2-1, with D hard to call. This CDR3 is built from 14 residues. V shed 0 bases and J shed 8 bases, with 12 bases lying between them. CDR1 is SGHRS and CDR2 is YFSETQ in the germline V gene. As DNA, the CDR3 is TGCGCCAGCAGCTTGGCAGACTTTTGGGATGAGCAGTTCTTC. Translating it yields CASSLADFWDEQFF.

The chain carries TRBV6-1 and TRBJ1-1; 11 nucleotides align to TRBD1. The CDR3 length is 16 residues. With 2 bases clipped from V and 5 bases from J, the junction kept 7 bases outside the gene matches. Per the germline V gene, CDR1 is MNHNS and CDR2 is SASEGT. The CDR3 nucleotides are TGTGCCAGCAGTGAACCGGGACAGGGGGGGAGAACTGAAGCTTTCTTT. Protein: CASSEPGQGGRTEAFF.

The chain uses TRBV6-1 and TRBJ2-2; D is undetermined. V lost 3 bases and J 1 base, leaving 9 bases between the germline ends. Per germline, CDR1 MNHNS and CDR2 SASEGT. This CDR3 is built from 15 residues. This CDR3 is CASSDLVGNTGELFF. The CDR3 DNA follows: TGTGCCAGCAGTGATTTAGTAGGGAACACCGGGGAGCTGTTTTTT.

The V gene is TRBV18, the J gene TRBJ2-1, with D perhaps TRBD2 (5 bases). The ends were cut back, 3 bases at V and 8 bases at J, with 11 bases in the middle. The germline gives CDR1 KGHSH, CDR2 LQKENI. This CDR3 has 13 residues. The CDR3 DNA sequence: TGTGCCAGCTCACCGACCCTAGCCGATGAGCAGTTCTTC. Translating gives CASSPTLADEQFF.

This sequence joins TRBV4-2 and TRBJ1-2; 7 nucleotides line up with TRBD1. This CDR3 has 14 amino acids. CDR1 is LGHNA, CDR2 YNFKEQ, per germline. J gave up 4 bases and V 2 bases, and 4 bases lay outside the gene matches. CDR3 nucleotides: TGTGCCAGCAGCCAATCCAGACAGGGCTATGGCTACACCTTC. Translating it yields CASSQSRQGYGYTF.

As concerns this clone: The sample contains more than one DNA sequence encoding this CDR3. V and J are TRBV11-2 and TRBJ1-2; D remains unclear. Germline values: CDR1 SGHAT, CDR2 FQNNGV. V lost 1 base, J lost 0 bases, and 6 bases lay in between. The CDR3 is 14 amino acids. In DNA form, the CDR3 reads TGTGCCAGCAGCTTAGGGTTAGCTAACTATGGCTACACCTTC. This gives the protein CASSLGLANYGYTF.

This sequence joins TRBV2 and TRBJ2-1, with 9 nucleotides matching TRBD2. The CDR3 is 14 residues long. In germline, CDR1 is SNHLY, CDR2 FYNNEI. V shed 8 bases and J 2 bases; nucleotides not matched to a gene: 4. CDR3 sequence reads: CASGGRATYNEQFF. CDR3 bases: TGTGCCAGCGGCGGGAGGGCCACCTACAATGAGCAGTTCTTC.

The chain recombines TRBV30 with TRBJ2-1; 10 positions match TRBD2. CDR3 length equals 15 residues. Looked up from germline, CDR1 is GTSNPN and CDR2 is SVGIG (reference sequence). V lost 0 bases to trimming and J lost 8 bases; unmatched junction nucleotides: 7. This CDR3 is CAWSVMASGSDEQFF. The CDR3 DNA sequence: TGTGCCTGGAGTGTAATGGCTAGCGGGAGCGATGAGCAGTTCTTC.

The genes are TRBV28 and TRBJ2-2; D unresolved. V shed 8 bases and J shed 6 bases, with 19 bases lying between them. The CDR3 contains 15 residues. Germline V lookup: CDR1 MDHEN, CDR2 SYDVKM. The DNA for the CDR3 is TGTGCCAGCGTCCCACAAGGCATGGTTCCCGGGGAGCTGTTTTTT. Translated: CASVPQGMVPGELFF.

The CDR3 coding sequence is TGCGCCAGCAGCTTGGATCCCACGGAAGCGGTAAAAGGGACAGATACGCAGTATTTT. It specifies CASSLDPTEAVKGTDTQYF. V usage is TRBV5-1 and J usage is TRBJ2-3; maybe TRBD2 (5 bases). V was trimmed by 0 bases and J by 3 bases, leaving 23 bases between them. Germline V gene lookup returns CDR1 SGHRS and CDR2 YFSETQ. The length of the CDR3 is 19 residues. The whole variable domain, filled in from reference TRBV5-1 and TRBJ2-3, reads KAGVTQTPRYLIKTRGQQVTLSCSPISGHRSVSWYQQTPGQGLQFLFEYFSETQRNKGNFPGRFSGRQFSNSRSEMNVSTLELGDSALYLCASSLDPTEAVKGTDTQYFGPGTRLTVL.

This chain connects TRBV5-6 to TRBJ2-3; 7 bases are a match to TRBD2. From germline, CDR1 is SGHDT and CDR2 YYEEEE. The CDR3 extends over 14 amino acids. Trimming at V came to 4 bases and at J to 5 bases, leaving 7 bases not matched to a gene. CDR3 residues: CASSPSLAVDTQYF. In DNA form, the CDR3 reads TGTGCCAGCAGCCCGAGTCTAGCGGTAGATACGCAGTATTTT.

As concerns this clone: Given a far larger clone just one base away, this is likely a sequencing read error. Since the CDR3 does not end with the conserved phenylalanine or tryptophan, this likely comes from a read error. The chain employs TRBV10-2 and TRBJ1-1; tentative D call: TRBD1 (6 bases). The CDR3 is 13 amino acids. The germline V gene has CDR1 WSHSY and CDR2 SAAADI. The V gene lost 5 bases and the J gene lost 1 base, with 8 bases spanning the gap. This CDR3 reads CASSPTGNTEAFL. The CDR3 DNA reads as TGCGCCAGCAGTCCGACAGGGAACACTGAAGCTTTCCTT.

The rearrangement uses TRBV7-9 and TRBJ2-7; TRBD2 might be the D (6 bases). From germline, CDR1 is SEHNR and CDR2 FQNEAQ (reference sequence). This CDR3 has 14 amino acids. With 1 base removed from V and 0 bases from J, the gap between germline ends came to 7 bases. CDR3: CASSLGGLSYEQYF. The CDR3 nucleotides are TGTGCCAGCAGCTTAGGGGGACTCTCCTACGAGCAGTACTTC.

The rearrangement uses TRBV10-3 and TRBJ2-5; D call uncertain. The CDR3 length is 13 residues. V dropped 2 bases and J dropped 1 base, with 5 bases sitting between them. Germline V gives CDR1 ENHRY, CDR2 SYGVKD. The CDR3 DNA reads TGTGCCATCAGTGAGGTGTTCCAAGAGACCCAGTACTTC. Translation gives CAISEVFQETQYF.

The CDR3 loop reads CASSRVIGRDTGELFF. The CDR3 DNA reads as TGTGCCAGCAGCCGGGTGATCGGGAGGGACACCGGGGAGCTGTTTTTT. The chain couples TRBV11-3 to TRBJ2-2; TRBD2 agrees at 8 bases. Germline V lookup: CDR1 SGHNT, CDR2 YENEEA. This CDR3 has 16 residues. J lost 3 bases, V lost 5 bases, and 8 bases had no gene match.

The V call is TRBV28, the J call TRBJ2-5; 8 bases are shared with TRBD2. Per germline, CDR1 MDHEN and CDR2 SYDVKM. This CDR3 spans 15 amino acids. The V and J ends lost 8 bases and 4 bases, in that order; junction bases with no gene match: 12. DNA for the CDR3: TGTGCCAGCCGGAGCGAAGCGGGAGTAGTAGAGACCCAGTACTTC. This encodes CASRSEAGVVETQYF.

This chain joins TRBV7-9 and TRBJ1-1, with TRBD1 matching 8 bases. This CDR3 has 16 residues. V was clipped by 4 bases and J by 1 base; unmatched bases: 8. CDR1 is SEHNR and CDR2 is FQNEAQ in the germline V gene (reference sequence). CDR3 sequence reads: CASSYGQGQGNTEAFF. In DNA form, the CDR3 reads TGTGCCAGCAGCTACGGACAGGGTCAGGGGAACACTGAAGCTTTCTTT.

V and J are TRBV2 and TRBJ2-1; D is ambiguous. The length of the CDR3 is 14 residues. Trimming pared 6 bases from V and 5 bases from J, leaving 14 bases between. Germline CDR1 and CDR2: SNHLY and FYNNEI. The chain's CDR3 is CASRGSSPNNEQFF. Written as DNA, the CDR3 is TGTGCCAGCAGGGGGTCTAGTCCTAACAATGAGCAGTTCTTC.

The chain couples TRBV30 to TRBJ2-7, with D possibly TRBD1 on 5 matching bases. The CDR3 contains 11 residues. From germline, CDR1 is GTSNPN and CDR2 SVGIG (reference sequence). V lost 1 base and J 4 bases, leaving 5 bases between the germline ends. CDR3 sequence: CAWSGQYEQYF. CDR3 nucleotides: TGTGCCTGGAGTGGACAGTACGAGCAGTACTTC.

This clone showed up just once. This sequence joins TRBV19 and TRBJ2-3; 13 positions agree with TRBD2. Losses at the gene ends were 5 bases for V and 6 bases for J; bases not matched to a gene: 8. Germline values: CDR1 LNHDA, CDR2 SQIVND (reference sequence). This CDR3 has 16 amino acids. CDR3 DNA sequence: TGTGCCAGTAGTCCCCGGACTAGCGGGGGCCTCGATACGCAGTATTTT. Translation: CASSPRTSGGLDTQYF.

The rearrangement links TRBV11-2 to TRBJ2-7, with 8 bases matching TRBD2. This CDR3 spans 16 amino acids. The germline V gene encodes CDR1 SGHAT and CDR2 FQNNGV. V was clipped by 1 base and J by 1 base; unmatched bases: 6. CDR3 residues: CASSLVRSSGSYEQYF. CDR3 DNA sequence: TGTGCCAGCAGCTTAGTTAGGTCTAGCGGGTCCTACGAGCAGTACTTC.